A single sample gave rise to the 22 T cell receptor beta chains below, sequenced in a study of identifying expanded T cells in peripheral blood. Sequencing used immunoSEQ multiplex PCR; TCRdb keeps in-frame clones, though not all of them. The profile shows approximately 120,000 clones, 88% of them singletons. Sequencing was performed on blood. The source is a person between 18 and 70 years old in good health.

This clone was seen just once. CDR3 amino acids: CASSFQVVAGELFF. In DNA, the CDR3 is TGCGCCAGCAGCTTCCAGGTCGTGGCCGGGGAGCTGTTTTTT. The chain uses TRBV5-1 and TRBJ2-2, with unresolved D. The germline V gene has CDR1 SGHRS and CDR2 YFSETQ. V lost 2 bases to trimming and J lost 6 bases, with 11 bases between them. The CDR3 runs to 14 residues. Combining the CDR3 with reference TRBV5-1 and TRBJ2-2 gives the whole variable domain KAGVTQTPRYLIKTRGQQVTLSCSPISGHRSVSWYQQTPGQGLQFLFEYFSETQRNKGNFPGRFSGRQFSNSRSEMNVSTLELGDSALYLCASSFQVVAGELFFGEGSRLTVL.

This CDR3 is CAISHGSRRVRGYTF. CDR3 nucleotide sequence: TGTGCCATCTCCCATGGGTCCCGCAGGGTGAGGGGCTACACCTTC. The J gene is TRBJ1-2, the V gene TRBV21-1; the table's D call, TRBD1, has no DNA check behind it. TRBV21-1 is assigned pseudogene status. This CDR3 contains 15 residues.

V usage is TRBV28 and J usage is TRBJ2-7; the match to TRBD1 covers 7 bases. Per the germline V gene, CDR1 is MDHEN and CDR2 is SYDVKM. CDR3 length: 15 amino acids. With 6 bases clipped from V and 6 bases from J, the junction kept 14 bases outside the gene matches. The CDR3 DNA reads TGTGCCAGCAGAACCCCGACAGGGCCCGGGGCCGAGCAGTACTTC. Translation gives CASRTPTGPGAEQYF.

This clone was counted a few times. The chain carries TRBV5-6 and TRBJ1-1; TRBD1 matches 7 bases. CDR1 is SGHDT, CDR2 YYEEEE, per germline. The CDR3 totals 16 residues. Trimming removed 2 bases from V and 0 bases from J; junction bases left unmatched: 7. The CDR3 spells CASSFDRALVNTEAFF. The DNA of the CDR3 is TGTGCCAGCAGCTTTGACAGGGCCCTGGTGAACACTGAAGCTTTCTTT.

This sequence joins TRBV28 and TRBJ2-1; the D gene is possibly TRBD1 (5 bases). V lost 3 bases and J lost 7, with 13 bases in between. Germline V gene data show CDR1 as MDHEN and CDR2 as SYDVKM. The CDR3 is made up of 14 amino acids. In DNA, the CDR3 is TGTGCCAGCAGTTTCGGGCAGGGCAGGAATGAGCAGTTCTTC. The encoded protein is CASSFGQGRNEQFF.

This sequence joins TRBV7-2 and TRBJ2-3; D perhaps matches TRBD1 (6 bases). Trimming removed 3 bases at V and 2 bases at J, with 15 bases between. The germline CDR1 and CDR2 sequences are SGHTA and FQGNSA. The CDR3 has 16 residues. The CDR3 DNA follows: TGTGCCAGCAGCTTTGGACAGAGGATCAACACAGATACGCAGTATTTT. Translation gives CASSFGQRINTDTQYF.

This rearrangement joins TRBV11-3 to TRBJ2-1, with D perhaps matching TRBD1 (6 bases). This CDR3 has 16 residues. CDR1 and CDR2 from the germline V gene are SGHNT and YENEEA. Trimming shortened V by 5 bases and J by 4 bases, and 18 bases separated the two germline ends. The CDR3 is CASSLRGDGTYNEQFF. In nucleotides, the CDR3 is TGTGCCAGCAGCCTCAGGGGCGATGGGACGTACAATGAGCAGTTCTTC.

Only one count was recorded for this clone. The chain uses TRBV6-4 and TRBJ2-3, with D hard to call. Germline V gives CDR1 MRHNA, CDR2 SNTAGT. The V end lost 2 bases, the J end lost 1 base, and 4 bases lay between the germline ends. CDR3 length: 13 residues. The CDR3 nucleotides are TGTGCCAGCAGTGACACCCGCACAGATACGCAGTATTTT. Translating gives CASSDTRTDTQYF.

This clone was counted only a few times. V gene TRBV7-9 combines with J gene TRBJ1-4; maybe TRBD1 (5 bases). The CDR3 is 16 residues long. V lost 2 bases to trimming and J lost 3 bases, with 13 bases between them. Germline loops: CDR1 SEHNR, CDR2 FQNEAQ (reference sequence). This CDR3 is CASSLSRRGANEKLFF. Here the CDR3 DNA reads TGTGCCAGCAGCTTAAGTAGGCGGGGGGCTAATGAAAAACTGTTTTTT.

CDR3 bases: TGTGCCAGCAGCCAAGGCGTAGGGGGGGGGCCCCAAGAGACCCAGTACTTC. The encoded protein is CASSQGVGGGPQETQYF. This chain links TRBV4-2 with TRBJ2-5, with D maybe TRBD2 (7 bases). With 1 base removed from V and 1 base from J, the gap between germline ends came to 16 bases. Germline lookup yields CDR1 LGHNA and CDR2 YNFKEQ. The CDR3 is made up of 17 amino acids.

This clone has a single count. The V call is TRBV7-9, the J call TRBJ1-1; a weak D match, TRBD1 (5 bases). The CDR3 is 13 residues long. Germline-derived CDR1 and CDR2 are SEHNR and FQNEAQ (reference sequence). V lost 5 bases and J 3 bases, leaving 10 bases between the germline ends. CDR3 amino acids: CASSLEGDTEAFF. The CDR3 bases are TGTGCCAGCAGCCTGGAAGGGGACACTGAAGCTTTCTTT.

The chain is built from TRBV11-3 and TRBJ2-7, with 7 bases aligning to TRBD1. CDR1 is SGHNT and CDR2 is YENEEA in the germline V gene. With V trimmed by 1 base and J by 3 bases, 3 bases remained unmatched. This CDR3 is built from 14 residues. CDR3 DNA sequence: TGTGCCAGCAGCTTAGCCGCAGGGGGCTACGAGCAGTACTTC. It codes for CASSLAAGGYEQYF.

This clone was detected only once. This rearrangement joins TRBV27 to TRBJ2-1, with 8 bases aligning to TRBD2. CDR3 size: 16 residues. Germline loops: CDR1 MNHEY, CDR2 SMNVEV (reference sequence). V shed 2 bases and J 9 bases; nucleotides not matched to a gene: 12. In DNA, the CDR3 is TGTGCCAGCAGTTTAGCGGGGGGCCTTGGGTGGGGTGAGCAGTTCTTC. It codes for CASSLAGGLGWGEQFF.

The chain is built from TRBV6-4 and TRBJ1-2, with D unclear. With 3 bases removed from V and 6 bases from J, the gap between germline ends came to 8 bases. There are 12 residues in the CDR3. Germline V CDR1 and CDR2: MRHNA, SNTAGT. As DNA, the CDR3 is TGTGCCAGCAGTGAAGGCTACGATGGCTACACCTTC. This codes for CASSEGYDGYTF.

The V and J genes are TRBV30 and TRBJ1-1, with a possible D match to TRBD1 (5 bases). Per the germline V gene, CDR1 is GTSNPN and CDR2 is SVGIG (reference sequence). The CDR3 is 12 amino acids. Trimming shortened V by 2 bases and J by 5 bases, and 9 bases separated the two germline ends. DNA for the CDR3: TGTGCCTGGAGTCCCGGGGGGACTGAAGCTTTCTTT. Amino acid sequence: CAWSPGGTEAFF. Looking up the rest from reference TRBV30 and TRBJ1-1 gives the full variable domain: SQTIHQWPATLVQPVGSPLSLECTVEGTSNPNLYWYRQAAGRGLQLLFYSVGIGQISSEVPQNLSASRPQDRQFILSSKKLLLSDSGFYLCAWSPGGTEAFFGQGTRLTVV.

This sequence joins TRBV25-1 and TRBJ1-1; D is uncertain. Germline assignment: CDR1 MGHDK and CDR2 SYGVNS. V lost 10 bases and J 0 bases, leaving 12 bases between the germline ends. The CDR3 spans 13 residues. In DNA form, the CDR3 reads TGTGCCACCGTTTTTAAGATGAACACTGAAGCTTTCTTT. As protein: CATVFKMNTEAFF.

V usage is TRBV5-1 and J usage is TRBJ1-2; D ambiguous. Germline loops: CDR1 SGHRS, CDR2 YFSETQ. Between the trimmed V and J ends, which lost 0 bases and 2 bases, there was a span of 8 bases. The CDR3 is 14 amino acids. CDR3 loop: CASSLEVGNYGYTF. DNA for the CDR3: TGCGCCAGCAGCTTGGAGGTGGGAAACTATGGCTACACCTTC.

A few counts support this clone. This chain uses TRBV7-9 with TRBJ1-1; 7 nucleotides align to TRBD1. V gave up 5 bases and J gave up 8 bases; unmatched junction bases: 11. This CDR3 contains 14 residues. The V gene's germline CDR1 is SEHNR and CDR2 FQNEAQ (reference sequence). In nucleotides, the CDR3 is TGTGCCAGCAGCGCAAGACAGGGAAGGTCGGAAGCTTTCTTT. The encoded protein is CASSARQGRSEAFF.

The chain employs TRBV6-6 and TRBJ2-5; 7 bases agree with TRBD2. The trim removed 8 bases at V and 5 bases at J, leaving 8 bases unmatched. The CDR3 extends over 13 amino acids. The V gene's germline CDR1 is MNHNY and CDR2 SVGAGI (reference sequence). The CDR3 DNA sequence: TGTGCCAGCTACTCGACTAGCCAGGAGACCCAGTACTTC. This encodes CASYSTSQETQYF.

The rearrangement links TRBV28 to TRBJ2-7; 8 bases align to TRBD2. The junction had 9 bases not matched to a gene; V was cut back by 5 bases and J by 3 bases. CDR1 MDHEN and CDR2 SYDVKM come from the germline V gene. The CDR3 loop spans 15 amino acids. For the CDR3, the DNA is TGTGCCAGCAGTACTAGCGGAGGATACTTCTACGAGCAGTACTTC. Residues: CASSTSGGYFYEQYF.

The CDR3 nucleotides read TGTGCCAGCAGCTTAGAGTCAGGGGCCTACGAGCAGTACTTC. Protein: CASSLESGAYEQYF. The chain couples TRBV11-1 to TRBJ2-7; tentative D call: TRBD1 (6 bases). The germline V gene has CDR1 SGHAT and CDR2 FQDESV (reference sequence). The ends were cut back, 1 base at V and 2 bases at J, with 9 bases in the middle. This CDR3 has 14 amino acids.

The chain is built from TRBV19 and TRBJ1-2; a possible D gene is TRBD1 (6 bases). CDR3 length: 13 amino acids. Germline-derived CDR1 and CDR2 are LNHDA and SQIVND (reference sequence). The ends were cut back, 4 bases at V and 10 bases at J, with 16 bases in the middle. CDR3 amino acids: CASSTQGLSSYTF. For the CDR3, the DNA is TGTGCCAGTAGTACACAGGGCCTGTCCTCCTACACCTTC.